This TCR beta chain came from a study of early T cells in non-severe SARS-CoV-2 infection (dated by TCRdb to the early 2020s). Turning to the overall study: TCR sequencing used bulk RNA from unsorted whole blood, so alpha and beta chains could not be paired.

This clonotype was seen repeatedly, ten times or more. Its antigen is currently not known. No clone much larger than this one lies a single base away; base qualities are absent. This was a case-control study nested in a cohort of healthcare workers in London, UK, who had nasopharyngeal swab PCR tests and blood samples taken every week. Between 23 and 31 March 2020, the week of the UK lockdown, healthcare workers were enrolled and then followed up weekly for as long as 16 weeks. Receptors were amplified or captured by 5' RACE. The sample was run on a NextSeq 500. The TCR library protocol attached unique molecular identifiers to individual cDNA molecules to correct for sequencing error and PCR bias. Sequencing covered both TCR alpha and beta chains, and within each sample the abundances of alpha and beta sequences were tightly co-correlated. Per the original workflow: Decombinator V4 was used to perform V gene, J gene and CDR3 annotation of TCR sequences. Expanded TCRs were defined as changing significantly between any two time points under a Poisson model with p below 0.0001. TCR abundances were normalised to the total number of TCRs sequenced in each sample and reported as counts per million. TRAV1-2 paired with TRAJ12, TRAJ20 or TRAJ33 defined MAIT TCRs, while TRAV10 paired with TRAJ18 defined iNKT TCRs. A search of VDJdb, accessed on 1 November 2021, was run for TCRs annotated to CMV, EBV and SARS-CoV-2, with TCRs annotated for multiple antigens excluded. Starting from the raw public reads, TCRdb applied fastp trimming at Q25, assembled clones with MiXCR and retained in-frame beta chains. Under each unique CDR3 protein, matching rows form one entry showing the most common genes and DNA. For this entry, the V and J calls and clone size follow TCRdb and not the study's own pipeline. The sample profile shows tens of thousands of distinct CDR3 sequences; over 9% of them were found once. Of the sample, about a sixth falls within the top ten clones.

The full study reports these points: VDJdb matching was skewed toward anti-spike CD8 responses, so virus-specific expansions were likely underestimated and private and CD4 specificities were missed.

The CDR3, cysteine through phenylalanine, is 15 amino acids long. The DNA shown is the 45-base CDR3, in frame from base 1. CDR1 and CDR2 were assigned from the germline V gene as SGHRS and YFSETQ. V and J are trimmed by 2 bases and 6 bases, and the gene matches miss 5 bases of the junction. The sequencing sample was made of whole blood. The sequence was collected from an adult who was a healthcare worker with PCR-confirmed SARS-CoV-2 infection or an uninfected control (not recorded which). The rearrangement combines TRBV5-1 with TRBJ2-1; TRBD2 matches 10 bases in the middle. The CDR3: CASSFGGLAINEQFF. The nucleotide sequence reads TGCGCCAGCAGCTTTGGGGGACTAGCGATCAATGAGCAGTTCTTC.